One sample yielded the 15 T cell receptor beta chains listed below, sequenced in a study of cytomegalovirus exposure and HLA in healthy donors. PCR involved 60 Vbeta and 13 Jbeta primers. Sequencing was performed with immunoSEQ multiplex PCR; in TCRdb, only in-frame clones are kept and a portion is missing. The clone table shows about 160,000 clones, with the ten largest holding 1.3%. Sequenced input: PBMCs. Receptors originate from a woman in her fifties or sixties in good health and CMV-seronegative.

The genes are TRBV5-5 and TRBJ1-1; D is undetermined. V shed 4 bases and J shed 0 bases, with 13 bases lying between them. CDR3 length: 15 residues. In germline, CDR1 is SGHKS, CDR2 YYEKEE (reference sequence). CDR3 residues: CASSLRLLMNTEAFF. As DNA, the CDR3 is TGTGCCAGCAGCCTCCGGTTGCTTATGAACACTGAAGCTTTCTTT.

The CDR3 protein is CASSGDRSSGANVLTF. CDR3 coding DNA: TGTGCCAGCAGTGGGGACAGGAGCTCTGGGGCCAACGTCCTGACTTTC. The chain links TRBV2 to TRBJ2-6, with 8 bases lining up with TRBD1. Losses at the gene ends were 4 bases for V and 0 bases for J; bases not matched to a gene: 2. Germline values: CDR1 SNHLY, CDR2 FYNNEI. This CDR3 is 16 amino acids long.

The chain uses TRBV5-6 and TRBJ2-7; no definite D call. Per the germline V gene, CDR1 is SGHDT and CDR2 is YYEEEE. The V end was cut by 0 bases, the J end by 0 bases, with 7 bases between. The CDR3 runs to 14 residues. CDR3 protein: CASSLVGFSYEQYF. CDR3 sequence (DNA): TGTGCCAGCAGCTTGGTCGGTTTCTCCTACGAGCAGTACTTC.

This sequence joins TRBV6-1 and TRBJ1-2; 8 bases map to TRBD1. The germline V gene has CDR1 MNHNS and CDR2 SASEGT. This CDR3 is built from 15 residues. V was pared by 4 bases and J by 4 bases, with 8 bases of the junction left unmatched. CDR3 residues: CASSVTGGSLYGYTF. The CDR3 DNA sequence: TGTGCCAGCAGTGTAACAGGGGGATCACTCTATGGCTACACCTTC.

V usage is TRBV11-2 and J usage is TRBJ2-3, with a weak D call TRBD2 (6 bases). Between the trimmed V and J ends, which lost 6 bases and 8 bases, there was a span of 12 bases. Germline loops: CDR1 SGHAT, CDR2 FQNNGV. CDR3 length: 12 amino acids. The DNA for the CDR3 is TGTGCCAGCAGTTACAGCGGGTTTACGCAGTATTTT. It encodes CASSYSGFTQYF.

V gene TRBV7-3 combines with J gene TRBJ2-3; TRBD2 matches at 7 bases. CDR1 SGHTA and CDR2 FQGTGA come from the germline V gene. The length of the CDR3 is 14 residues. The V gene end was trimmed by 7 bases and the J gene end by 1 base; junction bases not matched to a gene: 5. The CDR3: CASTQRGRTDTQYF. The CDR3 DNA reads TGTGCCAGCACCCAGCGGGGCCGCACAGATACGCAGTATTTT.

As DNA, the CDR3 is TGTGCCAGCAGCCCAAGGACTAGCGGGAGGACAGATACGCAGTATTTT. Translation: CASSPRTSGRTDTQYF. The chain recombines TRBV7-3 with TRBJ2-3, with 14 bases matching TRBD2. The length of the CDR3 is 16 residues. V gave up 5 bases and J gave up 3 bases; unmatched junction bases: 4. The germline V gene has CDR1 SGHTA and CDR2 FQGTGA.

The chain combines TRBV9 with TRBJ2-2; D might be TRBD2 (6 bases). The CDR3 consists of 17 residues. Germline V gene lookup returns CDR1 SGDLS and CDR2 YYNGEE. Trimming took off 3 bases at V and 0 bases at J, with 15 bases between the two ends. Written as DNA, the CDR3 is TGTGCCAGCAGCGCCCGTCGGGGGACTGCGAACACCGGGGAGCTGTTTTTT. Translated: CASSARRGTANTGELFF.

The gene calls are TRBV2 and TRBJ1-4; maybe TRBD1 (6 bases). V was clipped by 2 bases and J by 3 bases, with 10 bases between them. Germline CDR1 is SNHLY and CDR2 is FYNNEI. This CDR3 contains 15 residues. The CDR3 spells CASSESNRANEKLFF. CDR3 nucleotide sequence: TGTGCCAGCAGTGAATCAAACAGGGCTAATGAAAAACTGTTTTTT.

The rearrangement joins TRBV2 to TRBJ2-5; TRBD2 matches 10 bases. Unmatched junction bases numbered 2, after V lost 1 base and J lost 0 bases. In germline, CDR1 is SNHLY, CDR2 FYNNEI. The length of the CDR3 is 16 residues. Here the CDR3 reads CASSEGLAGDQETQYF. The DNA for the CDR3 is TGTGCCAGCAGTGAAGGTCTAGCGGGGGACCAAGAGACCCAGTACTTC. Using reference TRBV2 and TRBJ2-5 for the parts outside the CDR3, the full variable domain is EPEVTQTPSHQVTQMGQEVILRCVPISNHLYFYWYRQILGQKVEFLVSFYNNEISEKSEIFDDQFSVERPDGSNFTLKIRSTKLEDSAMYFCASSEGLAGDQETQYFGPGTRLLVL.

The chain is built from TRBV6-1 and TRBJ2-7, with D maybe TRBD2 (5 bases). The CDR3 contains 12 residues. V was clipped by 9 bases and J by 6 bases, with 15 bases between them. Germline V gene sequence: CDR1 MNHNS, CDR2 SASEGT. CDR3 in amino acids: CASRRWVGEQYF. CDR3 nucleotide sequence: TGTGCCAGTAGGAGGTGGGTTGGCGAGCAGTACTTC.

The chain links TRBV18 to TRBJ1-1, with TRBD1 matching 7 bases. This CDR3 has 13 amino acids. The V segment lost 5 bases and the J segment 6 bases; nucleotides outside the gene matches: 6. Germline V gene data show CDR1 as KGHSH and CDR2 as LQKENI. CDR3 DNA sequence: TGTGCCAGCTCATCCGGACAGGCCTCTGAAGCTTTCTTT. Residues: CASSSGQASEAFF. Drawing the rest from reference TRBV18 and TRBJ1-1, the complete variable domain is NAGVMQNPRHLVRRRGQEARLRCSPMKGHSHVYWYRQLPEEGLKFMVYLQKENIIDESGMPKERFSAEFPKEGPSILRIQQVVRGDSAAYFCASSSGQASEAFFGQGTRLTVV.

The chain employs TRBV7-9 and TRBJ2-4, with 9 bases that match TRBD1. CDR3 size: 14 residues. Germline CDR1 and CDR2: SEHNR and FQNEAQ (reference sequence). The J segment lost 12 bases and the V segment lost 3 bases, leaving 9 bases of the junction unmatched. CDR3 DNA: TGTGCCAGCAGCTTGGGGGCGGGACAGGGTGATCAGTACTTC. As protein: CASSLGAGQGDQYF. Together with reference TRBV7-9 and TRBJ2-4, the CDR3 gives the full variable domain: DTGVSQNPRHKITKRGQNVTFRCDPISEHNRLYWYRQTLGQGPEFLTYFQNEAQLEKSRLLSDRFSAERPKGSFSTLEIQRTEQGDSAMYLCASSLGAGQGDQYFGAGTRLSVL.

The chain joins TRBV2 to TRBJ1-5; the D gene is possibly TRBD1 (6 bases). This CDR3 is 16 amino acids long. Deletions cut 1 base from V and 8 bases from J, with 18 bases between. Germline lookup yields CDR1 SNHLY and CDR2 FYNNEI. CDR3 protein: CASSEDVGQSQKPQHF. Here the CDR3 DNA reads TGTGCCAGCAGTGAAGACGTAGGACAGTCTCAAAAGCCCCAGCATTTT.

Here the CDR3 DNA reads TGTGCCTGGAGGGACCACAGGGACGTCGGGGAGCTGTTTTTT. Protein sequence: CAWRDHRDVGELFF. The chain combines TRBV30 with TRBJ2-2; a possible D gene is TRBD1 (6 bases). V gave up 3 bases and J gave up 7 bases, with 15 bases separating them. Germline V gene data show CDR1 as GTSNPN and CDR2 as SVGIG (reference sequence). CDR3 length: 14 amino acids.